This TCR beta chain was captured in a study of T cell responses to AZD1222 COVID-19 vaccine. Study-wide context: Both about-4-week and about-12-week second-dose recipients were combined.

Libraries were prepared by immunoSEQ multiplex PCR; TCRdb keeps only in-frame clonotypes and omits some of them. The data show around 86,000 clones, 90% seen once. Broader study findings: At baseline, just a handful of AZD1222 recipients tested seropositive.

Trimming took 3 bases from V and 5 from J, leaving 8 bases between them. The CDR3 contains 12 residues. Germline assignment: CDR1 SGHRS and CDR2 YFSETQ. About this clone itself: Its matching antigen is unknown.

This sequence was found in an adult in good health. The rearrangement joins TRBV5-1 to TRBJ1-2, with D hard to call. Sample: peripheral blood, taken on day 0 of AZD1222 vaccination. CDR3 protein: CASSSDTYGYTF. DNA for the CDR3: TGCGCCAGCAGCTCAGACACATATGGCTACACCTTC.